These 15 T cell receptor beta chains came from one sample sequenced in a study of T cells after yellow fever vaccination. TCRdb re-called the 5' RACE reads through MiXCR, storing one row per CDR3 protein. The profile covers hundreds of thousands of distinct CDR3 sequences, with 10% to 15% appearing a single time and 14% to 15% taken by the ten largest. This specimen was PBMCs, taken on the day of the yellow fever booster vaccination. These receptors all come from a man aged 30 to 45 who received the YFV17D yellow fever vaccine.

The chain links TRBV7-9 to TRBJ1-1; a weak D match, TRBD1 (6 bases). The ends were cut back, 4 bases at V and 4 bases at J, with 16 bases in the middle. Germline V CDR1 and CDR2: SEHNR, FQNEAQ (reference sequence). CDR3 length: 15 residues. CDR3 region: CASSSLTGSGTEAFF. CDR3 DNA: TGTGCCAGCAGCTCCTTAACAGGGAGCGGCACTGAAGCTTTCTTT.

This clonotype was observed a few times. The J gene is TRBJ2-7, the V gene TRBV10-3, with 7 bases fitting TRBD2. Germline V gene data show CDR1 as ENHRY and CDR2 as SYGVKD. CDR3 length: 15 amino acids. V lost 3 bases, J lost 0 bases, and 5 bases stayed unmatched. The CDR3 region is CAISDPSGNSYEQYF. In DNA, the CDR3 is TGTGCCATCAGTGATCCGAGCGGGAACTCCTACGAGCAGTACTTC.

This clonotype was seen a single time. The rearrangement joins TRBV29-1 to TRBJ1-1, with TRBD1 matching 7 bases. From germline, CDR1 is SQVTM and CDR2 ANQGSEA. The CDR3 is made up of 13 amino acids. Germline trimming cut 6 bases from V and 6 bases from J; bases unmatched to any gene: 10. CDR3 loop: CSVRQGPGAEAFF. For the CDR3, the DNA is TGCAGCGTCAGACAGGGCCCGGGGGCTGAAGCTTTCTTT. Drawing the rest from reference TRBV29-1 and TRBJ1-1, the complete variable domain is SAVISQKPSRDICQRGTSLTIQCQVDSQVTMMFWYRQQPGQSLTLIATANQGSEATYESGFVIDKFPISRPNLTFSTLTVSNMSPEDSSIYLCSVRQGPGAEAFFGQGTRLTVV.

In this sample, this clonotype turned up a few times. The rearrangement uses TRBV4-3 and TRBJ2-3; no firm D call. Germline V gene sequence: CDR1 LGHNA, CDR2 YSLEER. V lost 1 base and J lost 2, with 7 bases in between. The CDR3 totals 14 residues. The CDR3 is CASSQADFTDTQYF. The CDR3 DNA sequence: TGCGCCAGCAGCCAAGCGGATTTCACAGATACGCAGTATTTT.

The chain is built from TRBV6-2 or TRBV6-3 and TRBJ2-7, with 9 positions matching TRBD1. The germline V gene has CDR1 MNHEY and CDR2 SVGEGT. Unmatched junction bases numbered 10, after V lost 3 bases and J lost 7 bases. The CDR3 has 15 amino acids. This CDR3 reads CASSYTVQGAREQYF. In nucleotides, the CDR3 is TGTGCCAGCAGTTATACCGTACAGGGGGCGAGGGAGCAGTACTTC.

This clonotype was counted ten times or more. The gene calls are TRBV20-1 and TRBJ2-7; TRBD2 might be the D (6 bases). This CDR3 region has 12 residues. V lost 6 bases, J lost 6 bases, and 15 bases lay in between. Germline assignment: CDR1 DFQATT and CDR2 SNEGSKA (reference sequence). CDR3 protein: CSAEGIAAEQYF. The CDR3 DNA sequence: TGCAGTGCAGAGGGGATAGCGGCCGAGCAGTACTTC.

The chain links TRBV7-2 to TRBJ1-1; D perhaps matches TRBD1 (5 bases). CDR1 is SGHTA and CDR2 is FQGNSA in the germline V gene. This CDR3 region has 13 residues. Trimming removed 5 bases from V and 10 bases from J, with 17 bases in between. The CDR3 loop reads CASSGGAGRRAFF. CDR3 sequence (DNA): TGTGCCAGCAGCGGAGGGGCCGGGCGCCGAGCTTTCTTT.

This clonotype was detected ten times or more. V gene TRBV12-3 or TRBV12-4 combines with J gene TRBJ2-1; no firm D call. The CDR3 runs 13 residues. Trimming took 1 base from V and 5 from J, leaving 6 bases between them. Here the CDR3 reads CASSLERNNEQFF. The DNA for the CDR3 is TGTGCCAGCAGTTTAGAGAGAAACAATGAGCAGTTCTTC.

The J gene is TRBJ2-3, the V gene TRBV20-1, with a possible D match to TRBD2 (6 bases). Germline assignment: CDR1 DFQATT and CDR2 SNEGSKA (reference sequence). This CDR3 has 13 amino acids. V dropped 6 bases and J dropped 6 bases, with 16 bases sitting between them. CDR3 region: CSAAGARGDTQYF. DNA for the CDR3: TGCAGTGCCGCCGGGGCCCGGGGGGATACGCAGTATTTT.

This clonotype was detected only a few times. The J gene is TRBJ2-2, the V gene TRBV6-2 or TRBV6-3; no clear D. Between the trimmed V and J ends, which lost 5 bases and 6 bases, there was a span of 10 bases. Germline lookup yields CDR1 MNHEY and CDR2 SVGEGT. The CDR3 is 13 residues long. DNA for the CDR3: TGTGCCAGCAGTGATAGGGCCGCCGGGGAGCTGTTTTTT. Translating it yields CASSDRAAGELFF.

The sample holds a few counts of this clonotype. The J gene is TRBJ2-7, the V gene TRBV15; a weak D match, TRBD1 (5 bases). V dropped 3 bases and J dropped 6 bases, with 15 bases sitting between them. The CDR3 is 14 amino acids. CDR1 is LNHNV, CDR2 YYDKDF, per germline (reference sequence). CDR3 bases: TGTGCCACCAGCAGTGCCAGGTTCCAGGGCGAGCAGTACTTC. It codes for CATSSARFQGEQYF. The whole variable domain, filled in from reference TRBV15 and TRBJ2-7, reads DAMVIQNPRYQVTQFGKPVTLSCSQTLNHNVMYWYQQKSSQAPKLLFHYYDKDFNNEADTPDNFQSRRPNTSFCFLDIRSPGLGDTAMYLCATSSARFQGEQYFGPGTRLTVT.

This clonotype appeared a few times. CDR3 amino acids: CASSPLGAVGETQYF. CDR3 sequence (DNA): TGCGCCAGCAGCCCACTCGGCGCAGTGGGAGAGACCCAGTACTTC. The chain recombines TRBV5-1 with TRBJ2-5; D is undetermined. The V gene's germline CDR1 is SGHRS and CDR2 YFSETQ. Trimming took off 4 bases at V and 4 bases at J, with 17 bases between the two ends. There are 15 residues in the CDR3.

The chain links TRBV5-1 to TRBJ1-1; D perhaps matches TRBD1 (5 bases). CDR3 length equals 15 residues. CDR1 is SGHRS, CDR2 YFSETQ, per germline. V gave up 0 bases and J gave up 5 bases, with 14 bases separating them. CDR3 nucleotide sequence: TGCGCCAGCAGCTTGGCCAGGGCGGGGGAGACTGAAGCTTTCTTT. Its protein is CASSLARAGETEAFF.

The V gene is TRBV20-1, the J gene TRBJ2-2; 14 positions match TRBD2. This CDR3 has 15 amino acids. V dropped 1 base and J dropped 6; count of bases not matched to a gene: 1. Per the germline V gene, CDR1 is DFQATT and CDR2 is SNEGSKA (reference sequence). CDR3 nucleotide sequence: TGCAGTGCTAGAGGACTAGCGGGAGGGGCCGGGGAGCTGTTTTTT. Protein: CSARGLAGGAGELFF.

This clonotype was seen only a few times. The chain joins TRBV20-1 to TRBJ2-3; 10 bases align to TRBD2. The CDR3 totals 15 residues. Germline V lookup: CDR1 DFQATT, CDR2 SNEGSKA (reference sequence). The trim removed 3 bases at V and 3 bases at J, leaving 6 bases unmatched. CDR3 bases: TGCAGTGCTAGTATCGCTAGCGGGAGTACAGATACGCAGTATTTT. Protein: CSASIASGSTDTQYF.